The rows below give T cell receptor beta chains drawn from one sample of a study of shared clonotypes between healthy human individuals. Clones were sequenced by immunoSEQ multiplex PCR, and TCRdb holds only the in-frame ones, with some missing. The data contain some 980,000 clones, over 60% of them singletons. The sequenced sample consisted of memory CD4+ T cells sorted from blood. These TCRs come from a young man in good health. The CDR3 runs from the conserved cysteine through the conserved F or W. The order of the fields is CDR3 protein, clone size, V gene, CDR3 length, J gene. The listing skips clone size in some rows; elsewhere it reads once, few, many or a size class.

CASSLESGPSYEQYF | NA | TRBV11-3 | 15 | TRBJ2-7
CASTPSRTDLRGAQYF | once | TRBV5-6 | 16 | TRBJ2-3
CASTPGQGGLYNEKLFF | NA | TRBV10-2 | 17 | TRBJ1-4
CASSQNGHEQFF | once | TRBV5-4 | 12 | TRBJ2-1
CASSPREALEQYF | few | TRBV18 | 13 | TRBJ2-7
CASSPDRNYGYTF | NA | TRBV11-2 | 13 | TRBJ1-2
CASSVGAYYGYTF | NA | TRBV6-5 | 13 | TRBJ1-2
CASSLESGGFGANVLTF | many | TRBV5-4 | 17 | TRBJ2-6
CASSEDVRSYGYTF | many | TRBV6-1 | 14 | TRBJ1-2
CAISAWDRGGETQYF | NA | TRBV10-3 | 15 | TRBJ2-5
CASTKSGSSYNEQFF | NA | TRBV9 | 15 | TRBJ2-1
CAWKKGSGANVLTF | NA | TRBV30 | 14 | TRBJ2-6
CASSLGGLAGGLATQYF | NA | TRBV5-4 | 17 | TRBJ2-5
CASSAGTGFSTNEKLFF | once | TRBV5-8 | 17 | TRBJ1-4
CASSFTGGETQYF | NA | TRBV11-2 | 13 | TRBJ2-5
CASSPDSRTAEQYF | NA | TRBV11-2 | 14 | TRBJ2-7
CASGQGSYNEQFF | NA | TRBV14 | 13 | TRBJ2-1
CSAKEGVLQYF | NA | TRBV20-1 | 11 | TRBJ2-7
CASSLPGQGKGTEAFF | NA | TRBV28 | 16 | TRBJ1-1
CAIGFGQGMGAFF | NA | TRBV10-3 | 13 | TRBJ1-1
CASSPEMNSPLHF | NA | TRBV5-1 | 13 | TRBJ1-6
CASSYTGYTEAFF | few | TRBV6-6 | 13 | TRBJ1-1
CASSLAGHGEETQYF | NA | TRBV5-6 | 15 | TRBJ2-5
CASSPQGGGGPTYEQYF | NA | TRBV9 | 17 | TRBJ2-7